This TCR beta chain comes out of a study of blood T cell repertoires in COVID-19. Germline V lookup: CDR1 SGHRS, CDR2 YFSETQ. The CDR3 has 15 amino acids. After removal of 4 bases from V and 5 bases from J, the junction contained 11 bases not matched to a gene. Per the authors' pipeline: Reference gene primer amplification gave nucleated cell count estimates. Here immunoSEQ multiplex PCR was the method, and the copy in TCRdb shows in-frame clones only, minus some. V, J and clone size were drawn from that table, and D and trimming were deduced from the DNA. The repertoire includes 200,000 to 250,000 clones, approximately 84% of them detected once, and around 2% sits in the top ten.

This rearrangement joins TRBV5-1 to TRBJ2-5; 7 bases match TRBD2. This TCR was sampled from a woman aged 55 to 70 with acute or convalescent COVID-19. Input material: peripheral blood. CDR3 bases: TGCGCCAGCAGCCCTCTGGGAGGGATTGTGGAGACCCAGTACTTC. This codes for CASSPLGGIVETQYF.